The 28 T cell receptor beta chains reported below all come from one sample, sequenced in a study of blood T cell repertoires in COVID-19 (dated by TCRdb to the early 2020s). Receptor libraries were prepared by the immunoSEQ multiplex PCR assay. TCRdb stores this immuneACCESS table with in-frame sequences only. Part of the clones is absent; in the studies checked, under half of the shortfall reflects unresolved V genes, and no reason is known for the rest. Here the sample has 40,000 or so clones; around nine tenths occur a single time. The ten largest clones take up around an eighth of the sample. Sequenced: peripheral blood. The receptors shown here come from a human donor in a cohort sampled during active COVID-19.

The chain carries TRBV27 and TRBJ2-5; D is possibly TRBD2 (6 bases). The V end was cut by 3 bases, the J end by 5 bases, with 25 bases between. CDR1 is MNHEY and CDR2 is SMNVEV in the germline V gene (reference sequence). The CDR3 runs to 18 residues. CDR3 sequence reads: CASSFTPPRGGARETQYF. The DNA of the CDR3 is TGTGCCAGCAGTTTCACGCCCCCCCGGGGAGGAGCAAGGGAGACCCAGTACTTC.

The rearrangement joins TRBV7-2 to TRBJ2-7, with D tentatively TRBD2 (7 bases). This CDR3 spans 13 amino acids. V dropped 5 bases and J dropped 5 bases, with 13 bases sitting between them. In germline, CDR1 is SGHTA, CDR2 FQGNSA. For the CDR3, the DNA is TGTGCCAGCAGCCCGGGGGGCGGAAACGAGCAGTACTTC. It is translated as CASSPGGGNEQYF. The full variable domain, rest sourced from reference TRBV7-2 and TRBJ2-7, is GAGVSQSPSNKVTEKGKDVELRCDPISGHTALYWYRQSLGQGLEFLIYFQGNSAPDKSGLPSDRFSAERTGGSVSTLTIQRTQQEDSAVYLCASSPGGGNEQYFGPGTRLTVT.

The chain is built from TRBV12-3 or TRBV12-4 and TRBJ2-1; TRBD2 is a possible D gene (6 bases). Trimming removed 4 bases at V and 12 bases at J, with 10 bases between. This CDR3 spans 11 amino acids. The CDR3 sequence: CASSSGVRQFF. The DNA for the CDR3 is TGTGCCAGCAGTTCGGGGGTACGGCAGTTCTTC.

The V and J genes are TRBV30 and TRBJ1-1, with D perhaps matching TRBD1 (5 bases). Germline loops: CDR1 GTSNPN, CDR2 SVGIG (reference sequence). Trimming left V 2 bases short and J 1 base short, with 11 bases between. This CDR3 comprises 14 residues. CDR3 nucleotides: TGTGCCTGGAGTCGGCCCAGGGCGAACACTGAAGCTTTCTTT. Its protein product is CAWSRPRANTEAFF.

The chain combines TRBV6-2 or TRBV6-3 with TRBJ1-1, with D perhaps matching TRBD1 (6 bases). Germline lookup yields CDR1 MNHEY and CDR2 SVGEGT. V was shortened by 5 bases and J by 0 bases, with 7 bases between the two germline ends. The CDR3 extends over 13 amino acids. The DNA of the CDR3 is TGTGCCAGCAGTCAGGGGTTGAACACTGAAGCTTTCTTT. This gives the protein CASSQGLNTEAFF.

The rearrangement joins TRBV3-1 (or the pseudogene TRBV3-2) to TRBJ2-1, with D possibly matching TRBD2 (7 bases). Germline V gives CDR1 LGHDT, CDR2 YNNKEL (reference sequence). Trimming pared 0 bases from V and 2 bases from J, leaving 11 bases between. The CDR3 length is 16 residues. CDR3 nucleotides: TGTGCCAGCAGCCAAGATGGCGGGGGCCCCTACAATGAGCAGTTCTTC. It codes for CASSQDGGGPYNEQFF.

This clone was detected once. The rearrangement joins TRBV29-1 to TRBJ1-2; 9 nucleotides line up with TRBD1. CDR1 and CDR2 (germline): SQVTM, ANQGSEA. CDR3 length: 14 residues. The J segment lost 0 bases and the V segment lost 7 bases, leaving 6 bases of the junction unmatched. The CDR3: CSADRGPANYGYTF. As DNA, the CDR3 is TGCAGCGCGGACAGGGGACCGGCTAACTATGGCTACACCTTC.

The CDR3 region has the DNA TGTGCCTGGAGGGCGGGACAGGGGCACGAGCAGTACTTC. Translating it yields CAWRAGQGHEQYF. The rearrangement uses TRBV30 and TRBJ2-7; 10 bases agree with TRBD1. This CDR3 comprises 13 residues. Germline V gene sequence: CDR1 GTSNPN, CDR2 SVGIG (reference sequence). Germline trimming cut 3 bases from V and 5 bases from J; bases unmatched to any gene: 4.

The V gene is TRBV6-1, the J gene TRBJ1-5; D is unresolved. CDR3 length equals 16 residues. The V end was cut by 1 base, the J end by 7 bases, with 17 bases between. CDR1 and CDR2 (germline): MNHNS, SASEGT. Here the CDR3 DNA reads TGTGCCAGCAGTGAAGAGGATAGCGGTATTAGCCAGCCCCAGCATTTT. Translating it yields CASSEEDSGISQPQHF.

The chain is built from TRBV4-3 and TRBJ1-6; no clear D gene. Germline V CDR1 and CDR2: LGHNA, YSLEER. The CDR3 extends over 16 amino acids. Trimming removed 1 base from V and 5 bases from J, with 12 bases in between. In DNA, the CDR3 is TGCGCCAGCAGCCAAGGGGTAGGAGGCCATAATTCACCCCTCCACTTT. Protein: CASSQGVGGHNSPLHF.

The chain joins TRBV11-2 to TRBJ1-1; TRBD1 aligns across 8 bases. CDR3 length equals 15 residues. Per the germline V gene, CDR1 is SGHAT and CDR2 is FQNNGV. The V and J ends lost 5 bases and 3 bases, in that order; junction bases with no gene match: 8. Written as DNA, the CDR3 is TGTGCCAGCAGCGAGGAGGGACAGGTGTACACTGAAGCTTTCTTT. It is translated as CASSEEGQVYTEAFF.

The chain uses TRBV30 and TRBJ1-4; D is ambiguous. CDR3 length: 12 residues. Germline CDR1 is GTSNPN and CDR2 is SVGIG (reference sequence). Trimming took off 5 bases at V and 3 bases at J, with 7 bases between the two ends. As DNA, the CDR3 is TGTGCCTGGGCAGGTGCTAATGAAAAACTGTTTTTT. Its translation is CAWAGANEKLFF.

The J gene is TRBJ1-3, the V gene TRBV30; D might be TRBD1 (5 bases). The CDR3 consists of 15 residues. Germline V lookup: CDR1 GTSNPN, CDR2 SVGIG (reference sequence). With 0 bases removed from V and 2 bases from J, the gap between germline ends came to 11 bases. This CDR3 reads CAWSVQAFPGNTIYF. CDR3 nucleotide sequence: TGTGCCTGGAGTGTACAGGCGTTTCCTGGAAACACCATATATTTT.

V is TRBV18 and J is TRBJ2-3, with 13 bases lining up with TRBD2. Germline CDR1 and CDR2: KGHSH and LQKENI. This CDR3 region has 16 residues. The V and J ends lost 2 bases and 2 bases, in that order; junction bases with no gene match: 1. The CDR3 spells CASSPGTSGATDTQYF. The CDR3 DNA sequence: TGTGCCAGCTCACCAGGGACTAGCGGGGCCACAGATACGCAGTATTTT.

The J gene is TRBJ1-4, the V gene TRBV28; D is unresolved. V lost 7 bases to trimming and J lost 3 bases, with 9 bases between them. The CDR3 extends over 13 amino acids. Germline V gene sequence: CDR1 MDHEN, CDR2 SYDVKM. The CDR3 here is CASTVPANEKLFF. The CDR3 coding sequence is TGTGCCAGCACCGTCCCCGCTAATGAAAAACTGTTTTTT.

This chain links TRBV7-2 with TRBJ2-7, with 12 bases fitting TRBD1. The CDR3 length is 15 residues. V shed 2 bases, J shed 5 bases, and the junction held 4 bases outside the gene matches. CDR1 and CDR2 from the germline V gene are SGHTA and FQGNSA. CDR3 DNA sequence: TGTGCCAGCAGCTTACTGGGGACAGGGGGCCACGAGCAGTACTTC. Its protein product is CASSLLGTGGHEQYF.

The CDR3 nucleotides read TGTGCCAGCAGTGACGCAACTAGCGGGGCCTACTACAATGAGCAGTTCTTC. Translating gives CASSDATSGAYYNEQFF. The V and J genes are TRBV6-4 and TRBJ2-1, with 10 positions matching TRBD2. Looked up from germline, CDR1 is MRHNA and CDR2 is SNTAGT. This CDR3 has 17 residues. The ends lost 2 bases at V and 3 bases at J; junction bases unmatched: 7.

The rearrangement links TRBV5-1 to TRBJ1-2; weak D call: TRBD1 (5 bases). This CDR3 has 13 residues. Trimming stripped 4 bases from V and 6 bases from J, with 13 bases between. Germline V lookup: CDR1 SGHRS, CDR2 YFSETQ. The CDR3 here is CASSPQGWDGYTF. CDR3 sequence (DNA): TGCGCCAGCAGCCCCCAGGGTTGGGATGGCTACACCTTC.

The rearrangement uses TRBV11-3 and TRBJ2-5, with D maybe TRBD1 (5 bases). Trimming removed 5 bases from V and 3 bases from J, with 7 bases in between. The CDR3 is 12 residues long. Germline V gene data show CDR1 as SGHNT and CDR2 as YENEEA. CDR3 sequence (DNA): TGTGCCAGCAGCGGGGCTGAAGAGACCCAGTACTTC. Translating gives CASSGAEETQYF.

The chain has TRBV9 and TRBJ2-2, with D possibly TRBD2 on 6 matching bases. This CDR3 has 16 amino acids. The ends were cut back, 2 bases at V and 1 base at J, with 12 bases in the middle. Germline loops: CDR1 SGDLS, CDR2 YYNGEE. The CDR3: CASSVRPGVNTGELFF. The DNA for the CDR3 is TGTGCCAGCAGCGTTCGACCGGGGGTGAACACCGGGGAGCTGTTTTTT.

J is TRBJ2-5 and V is TRBV19; D ambiguous. Germline lookup yields CDR1 LNHDA and CDR2 SQIVND (reference sequence). The CDR3 has 15 amino acids. V lost 5 bases and J 0 bases, leaving 13 bases between the germline ends. The CDR3 sequence: CASSLRAMYQETQYF. CDR3 bases: TGTGCCAGTAGTCTCCGAGCCATGTACCAAGAGACCCAGTACTTC.

In this sample, this clone turned up a few times. The J gene is TRBJ1-2, the V gene TRBV28; D is perhaps TRBD1 (5 bases). V was cut by 2 bases and J by 7 bases, with 17 bases left in between. The CDR3 consists of 15 residues. CDR1 is MDHEN, CDR2 SYDVKM, per germline. The CDR3 DNA sequence: TGTGCCAGCAGTTTAAACGGCTTCCAAAGGGGTGGCTACACCTTC. Its translation is CASSLNGFQRGGYTF.

The V call is TRBV18, the J call TRBJ1-3; D remains unclear. The CDR3 loop spans 14 amino acids. CDR1 is KGHSH and CDR2 is LQKENI in the germline V gene. V was trimmed by 6 bases and J by 0 bases, leaving 9 bases between them. The CDR3 spells CASSQQDSGNTIYF. The CDR3 bases are TGTGCCAGCTCCCAGCAGGACTCTGGAAACACCATATATTTT.

The chain employs TRBV7-9 and TRBJ2-2; weak D call: TRBD1 (5 bases). The germline gives CDR1 SEHNR, CDR2 FQNEAQ (reference sequence). This CDR3 spans 15 amino acids. Trimming left V 2 bases short and J 9 bases short, with 16 bases between. CDR3 residues: CASSLHLGLGRELFF. CDR3 nucleotide sequence: TGTGCCAGCAGCTTACATTTGGGGCTCGGGCGGGAGCTGTTTTTT.

The V call is TRBV18, the J call TRBJ1-6, with TRBD1 matching over 7 bases. V was clipped by 3 bases and J by 14 bases; unmatched bases: 7. Germline assignment: CDR1 KGHSH and CDR2 LQKENI. The length of the CDR3 is 13 residues. The CDR3 protein is CASSPGQEFSLHF. For the CDR3, the DNA is TGTGCCAGCTCACCTGGACAGGAATTCTCCCTCCACTTT.

The chain joins TRBV7-2 to TRBJ2-5, with 13 bases identical to TRBD2. Germline CDR1 is SGHTA and CDR2 is FQGNSA. The CDR3 is 17 residues long. The ends lost 5 bases at V and 2 bases at J; junction bases unmatched: 8. The CDR3 sequence: CASSEQPGLAGQETQYF. In DNA form, the CDR3 reads TGTGCCAGCAGCGAACAACCGGGACTAGCGGGGCAAGAGACCCAGTACTTC.

The chain recombines TRBV11-2 with TRBJ1-1; D is uncertain. V was clipped by 0 bases and J by 4 bases, with 9 bases between them. Per the germline V gene, CDR1 is SGHAT and CDR2 is FQNNGV. CDR3 length equals 14 residues. CDR3 in amino acids: CASSLEQLSTEAFF. The DNA for the CDR3 is TGTGCCAGCAGCTTAGAACAGCTCAGCACTGAAGCTTTCTTT.

The V and J genes are TRBV6-5 and TRBJ2-3; D remains ambiguous. Trimming cost V 8 bases and J 9 bases, with 12 bases left between them. The CDR3 runs to 11 residues. Germline V lookup: CDR1 MNHEY, CDR2 SVGAGI. The CDR3: CASRVGLTQYF. Written as DNA, the CDR3 is TGTGCCAGCCGGGTCGGGTTAACGCAGTATTTT.